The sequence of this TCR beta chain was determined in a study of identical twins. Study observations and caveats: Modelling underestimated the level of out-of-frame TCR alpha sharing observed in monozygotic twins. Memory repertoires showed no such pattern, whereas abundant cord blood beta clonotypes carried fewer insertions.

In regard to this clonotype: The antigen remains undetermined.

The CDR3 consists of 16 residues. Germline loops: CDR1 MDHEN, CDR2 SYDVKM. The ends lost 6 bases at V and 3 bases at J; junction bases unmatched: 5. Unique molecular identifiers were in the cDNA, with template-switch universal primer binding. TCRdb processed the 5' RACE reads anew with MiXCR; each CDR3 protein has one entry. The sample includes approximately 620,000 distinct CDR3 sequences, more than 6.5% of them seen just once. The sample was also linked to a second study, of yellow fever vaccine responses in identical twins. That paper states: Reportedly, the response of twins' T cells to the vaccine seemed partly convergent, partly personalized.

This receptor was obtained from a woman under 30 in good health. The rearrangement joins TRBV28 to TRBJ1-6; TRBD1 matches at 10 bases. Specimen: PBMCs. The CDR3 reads CASSRGQGYYNSPLHF. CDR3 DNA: TGTGCCAGCAGCCGGGGACAGGGGTACTATAATTCACCCCTCCACTTT.